This T cell receptor (beta chain) comes out of a study of blood T cells in healthy people across ages. The CDR3 is 14 residues long. The germline V gene encodes CDR1 ENHRY and CDR2 SYGVKD. V dropped 3 bases and J dropped 7; count of bases not matched to a gene: 5. Primed by a sample-barcoded 5' primer and a J-beta primer mix, a second PCR proceeded for roughly 7 to 12 cycles. A 12-random-nucleotide template-switch adaptor tagged each cDNA molecule. A single record per CDR3 protein comes from TCRdb applying MiXCR to the 5' RACE reads. The sample lists 790,000 or so distinct CDR3 sequences; around 45% were seen once. At least 6.5 million PBMCs were isolated per sample. Whole-study results and caveats: It was held that the diversity estimates obtained from one million T cells were underestimates. Percentage of naive T cells showed a strong correlation with TCR beta diversity.

At least ten counts were recorded for this clonotype. Antigen unknown. Input material: blood. The chain has TRBV10-3 and TRBJ2-1; 8 positions match TRBD2. This receptor was identified in a man at least 80 years old in good health. This CDR3 is CAISERASGNEQFF. CDR3 coding DNA: TGTGCCATCAGTGAAAGGGCTAGCGGGAATGAGCAGTTCTTC.